This is a list of T cell receptor beta chains from one sample in a study of T cell repertoires in cytomegalovirus infection. TCRdb re-analysed the reads in MiXCR, keeping a single row per CDR3 protein. The sample yields just under 550,000 distinct CDR3 sequences, more than 20% seen once. The specimen was PBMCs. Source of these receptors: a human donor in good health (CMV status not recorded). Some clones in this sample may be carry-over from other donors' samples. Each CDR3 is given with its conserved first and last residue. D genes are given only for firm matches. Some rows have no size entry. The others give once, few or many, or a class for an expanded clone.

>TRBJ2-1|-|-|TRBV28
CASSLDPRGAAINEQFF
TGTGCCAGCAGTTTAGACCCTCGGGGAGCGGCGATAAATGAGCAGTTCTTC
>TRBJ2-1|-|-|TRBV7-2
CASSAVGSRQFF
TGTGCCAGCAGCGCTGTAGGGTCCAGGCAGTTCTTC
>TRBJ2-7|many|-|TRBV7-2
CASSSRGDTVYEQYF
TGTGCCAGCAGCTCGAGGGGGGACACGGTCTACGAGCAGTACTTC
>TRBJ1-1|-|-|TRBV2
CASTARGTYTEAFF
TGTGCCAGCACCGCTCGGGGGACCTACACTGAAGCTTTCTTT
>TRBJ1-1|many|-|TRBV28
CASSLTGRSEAFF
TGTGCCAGCAGTTTGACAGGTCGGTCTGAAGCTTTCTTT
>TRBJ2-1|-|-|TRBV20-1
CSATRSLRRDEQFF
TGCAGTGCAACTAGATCCCTCCGGAGGGATGAGCAGTTCTTC
>TRBJ2-1|-|TRBD2|TRBV10-3
CAISELAAMGEQFF
TGTGCCATCAGTGAACTAGCGGCGATGGGTGAGCAGTTCTTC
>TRBJ1-1|-|-|TRBV19
CASSISGNTEAFF
TGTGCCAGTAGTATATCTGGGAACACTGAAGCTTTCTTT
>TRBJ1-3|few|-|TRBV12-3/TRBV12-4
CASSVMAGNTIYF
TGTGCCAGCAGCGTGATGGCTGGAAACACCATATATTTT
>TRBJ2-1|few|-|TRBV28
CASSLSQGWYHEQFF
TGTGCCAGCAGTTTATCCCAGGGATGGTACCATGAGCAGTTCTTC
>TRBJ1-5|-|-|TRBV6-2/TRBV6-3
CASSYSSGKVHFTPQHF
TGTGCCAGCAGTTACTCGTCTGGGAAGGTTCACTTCACTCCCCAGCATTTT
>TRBJ2-1|once|-|TRBV6-1
CASSVMGYNEQFF
TGTGCCAGCAGTGTGATGGGGTACAATGAGCAGTTCTTC
>TRBJ2-5|-|-|TRBV7-7
CASSLAQTQYF
TGTGCTAGCAGCTTAGCGCAGACCCAGTACTTC
>TRBJ1-4|many|TRBD1|TRBV7-2
CASSRGQDEKLFF
TGTGCCAGCAGCCGTGGACAGGATGAAAAACTGTTTTTT
>TRBJ1-4|-|TRBD1|TRBV15
CATRDRVEKLFF
TGTGCCACCAGGGACAGGGTTGAAAAACTGTTTTTT
>TRBJ2-7|few|TRBD2|TRBV7-2
CASSWGLAGLTYEQYF
TGTGCCAGCAGCTGGGGACTAGCGGGTTTAACCTACGAGCAGTACTTC
>TRBJ2-5|-|TRBD2|TRBV7-2
CASSPGRVLETQYF
TGTGCCAGCAGCCCCGGGAGGGTCCTGGAGACCCAGTACTTC
>TRBJ2-3|-|-|TRBV6-2/TRBV6-3
CASKDSGPPADTQYF
TGTGCCAGCAAAGACTCGGGACCCCCGGCGGATACGCAGTATTTT
>TRBJ2-3|-|-|TRBV7-9
CASSPLKGRTTTTDTQYF
TGTGCCAGCAGCCCCCTTAAGGGCCGGACCACCACCACAGATACGCAGTATTTT
>TRBJ2-5|-|TRBD2|TRBV5-1
CASSPSTSGRPGETQYF
TGCGCCAGCAGCCCCTCGACTAGCGGGAGGCCTGGGGAGACCCAGTACTTC
>TRBJ2-5|-|TRBD2|TRBV19
CASKRLAGGQKETQYF
TGTGCCAGCAAAAGACTAGCGGGAGGACAGAAAGAGACCCAGTACTTC
>TRBJ2-2|-|-|TRBV6-4
CASSNRVGTGELFF
TGTGCCAGCAGTAACAGAGTTGGCACCGGGGAGCTGTTTTTT
>TRBJ2-4|few|-|TRBV7-9
CASSPLAGGAKNIQYF
TGTGCCAGCAGCCCTTTGGCAGGCGGAGCCAAAAACATTCAGTACTTC
>TRBJ1-1|-|-|TRBV19
CASSMGTAREAFF
TGTGCCAGTAGTATGGGAACTGCGCGTGAAGCTTTCTTT
>TRBJ1-5|many|-|TRBV11-1
CASRRAPDQPQHF
TGTGCCAGCCGAAGGGCCCCCGATCAGCCCCAGCATTTT
>TRBJ2-5|many|TRBD2|TRBV12-3/TRBV12-4
CASSKTSGSGQETQYF
TGTGCCAGCAGCAAGACTAGCGGGAGTGGTCAAGAGACCCAGTACTTC
>TRBJ1-2|-|-|TRBV28
CASSDTGSGYTF
TGTGCCAGCAGCGATACAGGGAGTGGCTACACCTTC
>TRBJ2-5|few|-|TRBV18
CASSRTEEETQYF
TGTGCCAGCTCCCGGACGGAGGAAGAGACCCAGTACTTC
>TRBJ2-1|few|TRBD2|TRBV11-1
CASSLLLAGVGEQFF
TGTGCCAGCAGCTTATTACTAGCGGGGGTGGGTGAGCAGTTCTTC
>TRBJ1-2|-|-|TRBV7-2
CASSLIADGYYGYTF
TGTGCCAGCAGCTTAATCGCCGACGGCTACTATGGCTACACCTTC
>TRBJ1-2|few|TRBD1|TRBV12-3/TRBV12-4
CASSLPGQGFNGYTF
TGTGCCAGCAGTCTCCCGGGACAGGGGTTTAACGGCTACACCTTC